This entry features one TCR beta chain sequence. Clones were sequenced by immunoSEQ multiplex PCR, and TCRdb holds only the in-frame ones, with some missing. The sample has about 240,000 clones; about 81% are singletons. This entry is derived from a study of blood T cell repertoires in COVID-19. From germline, CDR1 is SQVTM and CDR2 ANQGSEA. The CDR3 loop spans 13 amino acids. After removal of 5 bases from V and 3 bases from J, the junction contained 3 bases not matched to a gene. The sequenced sample consisted of peripheral blood. This chain joins TRBV29-1 and TRBJ2-5; TRBD2 matches at 10 bases. This receptor was taken from a woman aged 80 or older with COVID-19, enrolled during active disease. The CDR3 spells CSVRAGGKETQYF. The CDR3 coding sequence is TGCAGCGTTCGAGCGGGGGGGAAAGAGACCCAGTACTTC.